The clone carrying this T cell receptor (beta chain) was picked up a small number of times. What it binds is not known. The data derive from a study of CD8 T cells in ankylosing spondylitis. Study-wide results and caveats: Within matched ankylosing spondylitis synovial fluid, disease-linked clones were reportedly significantly enriched. Ankylosing spondylitis blood appeared to carry a characteristic TCR beta motif of roughly 8 highly homologous variants. Certain motif variants had earlier appeared in reactive arthritis synovial fluid and blood. The disease-linked clones had a CD8+ phenotype and low blood frequencies.

Scientists made TCR beta libraries using quantitative 5'-RACE with molecular barcodes. TCRdb reanalysed the 5' RACE reads using MiXCR and keeps one entry per CDR3 protein. The sample consists of around 770,000 distinct CDR3 sequences, around 17% of them appearing once. The length of the CDR3 is 14 residues. The V gene's germline CDR1 is SGHTA and CDR2 FQGNSA. The ends lost 4 bases at V and 6 bases at J; junction bases unmatched: 1. This TCR came from a male donor with ankylosing spondylitis. The material sequenced was blood, either unsorted or a sorted T cell fraction (not recorded which). The rearrangement joins TRBV7-2 to TRBJ1-6; TRBD1 matches at 9 bases. CDR3 sequence reads: CASSSDRGNSPLHF. As DNA, the CDR3 is TGTGCCAGCAGCTCGGACAGGGGTAATTCACCCCTCCACTTT. Variable domain in full (rest from reference TRBV7-2 and TRBJ1-6): GAGVSQSPSNKVTEKGKDVELRCDPISGHTALYWYRQSLGQGLEFLIYFQGNSAPDKSGLPSDRFSAERTGGSVSTLTIQRTQQEDSAVYLCASSSDRGNSPLHFGNGTRLTVT.